The clone carrying this T cell receptor beta chain occurred a few times. The antigen is not known. PCR was performed a second time for about 6 to 12 cycles using a sample-barcoded 5' primer and a J-beta primer mix. TCRdb processed the 5' RACE reads anew with MiXCR; each CDR3 protein has one entry. Among about 800,000 distinct CDR3 sequences listed, 35% to 60% were seen once. These data come from a study of blood T cells in healthy people across ages. Study in general: About one barcoded beta molecule per two T cells came from capture by template switching.

Findings and caveats of the study: More naive CD4+ cells and higher diversity were found in long-lived than in aged donors.

There were healthy Caucasian individuals from Russia, aged roughly 6 to 95, serving as donors. The CDR3 covers 16 residues. Material for sequencing was blood. The receptor was isolated from an elderly man in good health. This rearrangement joins TRBV21-1 to TRBJ2-3; the table's D gene call, TRBD2, was not cross checked with the DNA. TRBV21-1 is reported as a pseudogene. The CDR3 spells CASSGVLLAGMDTQYF. CDR3 in DNA: TGTGCCAGCAGCGGGGTCCTACTAGCGGGAATGGATACGCAGTATTTT.